The clone carrying this T cell receptor (beta chain) was detected ten times or more. Antigen: not known. The CDR3 runs to 15 residues. The V and J ends lost 5 bases and 3 bases, in that order; junction bases with no gene match: 8. Researchers barred patients who had uncontrolled infection, other autoimmune disease, pregnancy or lactation. This entry is derived from a study of T cells in Graves' hyperthyroidism and ophthalmopathy. Study-level information: Once the initial diagnosis was made, peripheral blood was obtained before any treatment. Notes on the study in general: Peripheral blood also featured most of the thyroid clonotypes expanded above 0.001.

The CDR3 regions of TCR beta were amplified from RNA transcripts. RT-PCR in the first round (using the HTBI primer set) targeted the TCR CDR3. TCRdb redid the calling of the multiplex PCR reads with MiXCR, one entry per CDR3 protein. The sample shows about 350,000 distinct CDR3 sequences, approximately 20% of them seen only once. This TCR derives from a woman aged 18-35 years with Graves' hyperthyroidism. The material sequenced was blood. This chain links TRBV12-3 or TRBV12-4 with TRBJ2-5, with 8 bases aligning to TRBD2. DNA for the CDR3: TGTGCCAGCAGTCTGATAGCGGGGTTTAAAGAGACCCAGTACTTC. Residues: CASSLIAGFKETQYF.